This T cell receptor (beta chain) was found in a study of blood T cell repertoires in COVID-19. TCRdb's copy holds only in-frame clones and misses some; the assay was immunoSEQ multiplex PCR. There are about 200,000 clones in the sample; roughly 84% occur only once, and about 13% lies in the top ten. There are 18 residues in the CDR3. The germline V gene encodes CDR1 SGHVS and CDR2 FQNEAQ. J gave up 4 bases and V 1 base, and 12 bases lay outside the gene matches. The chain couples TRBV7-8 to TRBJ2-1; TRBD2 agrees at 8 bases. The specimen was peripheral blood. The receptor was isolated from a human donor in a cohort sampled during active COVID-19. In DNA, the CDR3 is TGTGCCAGCAGCTTAGTATACCTCAGCGGGAGCGCGTACAATGAGCAGTTCTTC. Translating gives CASSLVYLSGSAYNEQFF.